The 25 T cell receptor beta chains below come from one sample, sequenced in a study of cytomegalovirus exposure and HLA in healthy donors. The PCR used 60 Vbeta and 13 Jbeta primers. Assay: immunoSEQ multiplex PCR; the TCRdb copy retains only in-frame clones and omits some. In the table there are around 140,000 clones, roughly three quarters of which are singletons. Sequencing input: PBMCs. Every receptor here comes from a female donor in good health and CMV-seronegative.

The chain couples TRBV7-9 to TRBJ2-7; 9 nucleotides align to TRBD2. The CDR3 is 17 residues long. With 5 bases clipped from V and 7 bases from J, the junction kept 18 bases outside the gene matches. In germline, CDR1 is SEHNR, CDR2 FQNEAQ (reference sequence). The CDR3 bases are TGTGCCAGCAGCCCTGCCCTTGGGATTAGCGGGAGTGGGGAGCAGTACTTC. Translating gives CASSPALGISGSGEQYF.

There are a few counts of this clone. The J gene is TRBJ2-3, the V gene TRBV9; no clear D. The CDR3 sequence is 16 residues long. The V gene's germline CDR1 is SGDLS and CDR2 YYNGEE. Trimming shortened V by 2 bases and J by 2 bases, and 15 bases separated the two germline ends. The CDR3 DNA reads TGTGCCAGCAGCGTCGGCACCCTAGAGATCACAGATACGCAGTATTTT. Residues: CASSVGTLEITDTQYF.

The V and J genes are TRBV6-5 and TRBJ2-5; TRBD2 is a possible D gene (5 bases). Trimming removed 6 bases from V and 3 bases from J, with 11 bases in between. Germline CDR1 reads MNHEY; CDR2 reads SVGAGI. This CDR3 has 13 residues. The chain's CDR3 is CASRNSGKETQYF. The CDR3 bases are TGTGCCAGCAGAAACTCGGGGAAAGAGACCCAGTACTTC.

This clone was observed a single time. The DNA for the CDR3 is TGTGCCAGCAGCCCTAACCCGACAGCGGAGACCCAGTACTTC. This gives the protein CASSPNPTAETQYF. The V gene is TRBV9, the J gene TRBJ2-5; possibly TRBD1 for D (5 bases). The CDR3 sequence is 14 residues long. V lost 4 bases to trimming and J lost 5 bases, with 15 bases between them. From germline, CDR1 is SGDLS and CDR2 YYNGEE.

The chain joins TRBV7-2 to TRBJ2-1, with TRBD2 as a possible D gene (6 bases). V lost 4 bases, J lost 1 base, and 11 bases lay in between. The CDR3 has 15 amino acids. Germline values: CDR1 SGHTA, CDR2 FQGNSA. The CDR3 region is CASSSLAGSYNEQFF. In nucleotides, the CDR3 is TGTGCCAGCAGCTCCTTGGCGGGGTCCTACAATGAGCAGTTCTTC.

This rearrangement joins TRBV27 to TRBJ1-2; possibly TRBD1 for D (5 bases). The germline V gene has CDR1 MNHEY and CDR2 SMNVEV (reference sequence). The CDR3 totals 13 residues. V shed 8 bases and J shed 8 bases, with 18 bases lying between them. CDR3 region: CASGFTGRGGYTF. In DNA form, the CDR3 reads TGTGCCAGCGGATTTACAGGAAGAGGAGGCTACACCTTC.

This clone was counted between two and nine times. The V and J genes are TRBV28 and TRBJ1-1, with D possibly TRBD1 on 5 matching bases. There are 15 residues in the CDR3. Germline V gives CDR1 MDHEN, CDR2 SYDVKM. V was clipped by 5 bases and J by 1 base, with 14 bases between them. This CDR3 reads CASSVLKGPNTEAFF. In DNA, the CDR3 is TGTGCCAGCAGTGTACTAAAGGGGCCGAACACTGAAGCTTTCTTT.

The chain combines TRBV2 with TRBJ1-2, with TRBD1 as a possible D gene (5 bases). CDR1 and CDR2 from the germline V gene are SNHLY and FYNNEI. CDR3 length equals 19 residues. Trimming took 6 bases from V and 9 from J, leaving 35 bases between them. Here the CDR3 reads CASSDTSGIPGQGLASYTF. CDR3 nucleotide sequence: TGTGCCAGCAGCGACACCTCGGGCATTCCTGGGCAGGGCTTAGCTAGCTACACCTTC. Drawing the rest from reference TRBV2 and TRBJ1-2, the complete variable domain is EPEVTQTPSHQVTQMGQEVILRCVPISNHLYFYWYRQILGQKVEFLVSFYNNEISEKSEIFDDQFSVERPDGSNFTLKIRSTKLEDSAMYFCASSDTSGIPGQGLASYTFGSGTRLTVV.

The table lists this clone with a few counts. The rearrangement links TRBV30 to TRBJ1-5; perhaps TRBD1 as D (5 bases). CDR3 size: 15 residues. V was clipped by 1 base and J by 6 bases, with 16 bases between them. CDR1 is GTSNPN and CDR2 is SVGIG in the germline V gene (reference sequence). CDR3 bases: TGTGCCTGGAGTGATTTTAAGGGGCTGGGTCAGCCCCAGCATTTT. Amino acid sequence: CAWSDFKGLGQPQHF.

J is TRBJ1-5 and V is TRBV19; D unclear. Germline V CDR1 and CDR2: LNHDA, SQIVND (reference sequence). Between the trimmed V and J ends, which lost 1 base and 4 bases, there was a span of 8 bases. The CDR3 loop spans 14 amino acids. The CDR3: CASSIVGVNQPQHF. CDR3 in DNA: TGTGCCAGTAGTATAGTAGGAGTGAATCAGCCCCAGCATTTT.

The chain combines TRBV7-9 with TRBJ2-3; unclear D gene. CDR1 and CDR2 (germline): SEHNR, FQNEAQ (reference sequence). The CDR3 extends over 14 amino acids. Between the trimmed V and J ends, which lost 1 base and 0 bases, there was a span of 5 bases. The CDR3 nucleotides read TGTGCCAGCAGCTTAGAACGGAGCACAGATACGCAGTATTTT. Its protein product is CASSLERSTDTQYF.

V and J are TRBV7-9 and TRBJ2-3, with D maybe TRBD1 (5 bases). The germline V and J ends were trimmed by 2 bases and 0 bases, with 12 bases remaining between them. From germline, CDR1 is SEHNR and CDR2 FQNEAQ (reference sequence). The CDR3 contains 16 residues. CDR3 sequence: CASSLRRQSSTDTQYF. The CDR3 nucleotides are TGTGCCAGCAGCTTAAGAAGACAGTCTAGCACAGATACGCAGTATTTT.

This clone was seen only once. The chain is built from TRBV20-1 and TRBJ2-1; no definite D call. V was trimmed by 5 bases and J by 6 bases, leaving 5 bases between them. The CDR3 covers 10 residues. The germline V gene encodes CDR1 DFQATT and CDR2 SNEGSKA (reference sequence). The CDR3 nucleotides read TGCAGTGCTCGGTCCAATGAGCAGTTCTTC. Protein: CSARSNEQFF.

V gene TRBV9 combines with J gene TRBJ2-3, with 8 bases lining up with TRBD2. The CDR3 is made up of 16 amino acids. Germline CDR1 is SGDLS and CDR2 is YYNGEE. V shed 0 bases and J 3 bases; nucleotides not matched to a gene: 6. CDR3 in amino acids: CASSVGPGLETDTQYF. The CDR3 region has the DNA TGTGCCAGCAGCGTAGGACCGGGACTAGAAACAGATACGCAGTATTTT. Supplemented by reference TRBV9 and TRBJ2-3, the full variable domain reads DSGVTQTPKHLITATGQRVTLRCSPRSGDLSVYWYQQSLDQGLQFLIQYYNGEERAKGNILERFSAQQFPDLHSELNLSSLELGDSALYFCASSVGPGLETDTQYFGPGTRLTVL.

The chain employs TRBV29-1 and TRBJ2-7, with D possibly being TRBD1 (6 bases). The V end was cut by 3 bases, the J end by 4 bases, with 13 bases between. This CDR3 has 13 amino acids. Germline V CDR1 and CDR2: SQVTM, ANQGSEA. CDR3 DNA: TGCAGCGTTGAGTCAGGGGACGGGTACGAGCAGTACTTC. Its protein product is CSVESGDGYEQYF.

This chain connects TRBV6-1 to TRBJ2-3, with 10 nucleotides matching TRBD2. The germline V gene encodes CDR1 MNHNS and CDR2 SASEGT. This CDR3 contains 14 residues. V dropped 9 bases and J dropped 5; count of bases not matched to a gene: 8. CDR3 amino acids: CASERGGVIDTQYF. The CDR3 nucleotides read TGTGCCAGTGAGCGGGGGGGCGTAATAGATACGCAGTATTTT.

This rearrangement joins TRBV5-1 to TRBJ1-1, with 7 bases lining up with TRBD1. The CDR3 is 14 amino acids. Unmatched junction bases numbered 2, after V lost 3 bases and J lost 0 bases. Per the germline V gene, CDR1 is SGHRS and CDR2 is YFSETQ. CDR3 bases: TGCGCCAGCAGCTACCAGGGGGTGAACACTGAAGCTTTCTTT. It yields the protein CASSYQGVNTEAFF.

CDR3 DNA sequence: TGTGCCAGCAGCTTAGGGCCAGCGGGGGGATACAATGAGCAGTTCTTC. Translation: CASSLGPAGGYNEQFF. The V gene is TRBV7-6, the J gene TRBJ2-1; 9 nucleotides match TRBD2. Trimming took 1 base from V and 4 from J; bases not matched to a gene: 5. Germline loops: CDR1 SGHVS, CDR2 FNYEAQ. The CDR3 extends over 16 amino acids.

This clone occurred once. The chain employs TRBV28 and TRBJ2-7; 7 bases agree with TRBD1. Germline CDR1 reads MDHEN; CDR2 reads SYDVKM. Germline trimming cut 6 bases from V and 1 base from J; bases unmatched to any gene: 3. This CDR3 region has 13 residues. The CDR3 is CASRTDRSYEQYF. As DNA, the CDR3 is TGTGCCAGCAGGACGGACAGGTCCTACGAGCAGTACTTC.

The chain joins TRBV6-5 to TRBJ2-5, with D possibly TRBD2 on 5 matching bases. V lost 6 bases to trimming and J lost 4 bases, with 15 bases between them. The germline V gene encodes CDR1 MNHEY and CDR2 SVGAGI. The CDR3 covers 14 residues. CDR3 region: CASRGLGEGETQYF. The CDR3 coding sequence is TGTGCCAGCAGGGGTTTGGGCGAGGGAGAGACCCAGTACTTC.

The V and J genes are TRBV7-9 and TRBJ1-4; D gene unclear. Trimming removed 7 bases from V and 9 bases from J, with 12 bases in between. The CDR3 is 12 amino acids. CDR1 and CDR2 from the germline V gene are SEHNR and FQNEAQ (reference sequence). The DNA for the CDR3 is TGTGCCAGCATCCGGGTGGTTCAAAAACTGTTTTTT. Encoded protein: CASIRVVQKLFF.

The DNA for the CDR3 is TGTGCCAGCAGCTCCCACGGGTCCTCCAATCAGCCCCAGCATTTT. It is translated as CASSSHGSSNQPQHF. V gene TRBV9 combines with J gene TRBJ1-5, with no clear D. CDR3 length: 15 residues. From germline, CDR1 is SGDLS and CDR2 YYNGEE. Trimming pared 4 bases from V and 3 bases from J, leaving 14 bases between.

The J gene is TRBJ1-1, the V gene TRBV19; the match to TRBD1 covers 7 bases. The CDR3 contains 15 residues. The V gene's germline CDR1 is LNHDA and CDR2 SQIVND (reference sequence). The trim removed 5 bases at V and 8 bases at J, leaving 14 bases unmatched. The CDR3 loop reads CASSLQTGRSGEAFF. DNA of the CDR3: TGTGCCAGTAGTCTGCAGACAGGGAGGAGCGGGGAAGCTTTCTTT.

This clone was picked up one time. CDR3 nucleotide sequence: TGTGCCAGTAGTATATCTGAGTGGACAGGGTCCCCCAATGAGCAGTTCTTC. Translating it yields CASSISEWTGSPNEQFF. V gene TRBV19 combines with J gene TRBJ2-1, with TRBD1 matching over 8 bases. The V gene end was trimmed by 2 bases and the J gene end by 6 bases; junction bases not matched to a gene: 12. The CDR3 has 17 amino acids. Germline CDR1 LNHDA, CDR2 SQIVND (reference sequence).

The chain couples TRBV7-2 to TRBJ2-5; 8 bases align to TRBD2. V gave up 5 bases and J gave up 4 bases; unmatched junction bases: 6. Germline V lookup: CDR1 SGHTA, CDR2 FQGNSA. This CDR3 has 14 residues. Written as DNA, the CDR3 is TGTGCCAGCAGCGCCGGGGGGGCGGGAGAGACCCAGTACTTC. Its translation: CASSAGGAGETQYF.